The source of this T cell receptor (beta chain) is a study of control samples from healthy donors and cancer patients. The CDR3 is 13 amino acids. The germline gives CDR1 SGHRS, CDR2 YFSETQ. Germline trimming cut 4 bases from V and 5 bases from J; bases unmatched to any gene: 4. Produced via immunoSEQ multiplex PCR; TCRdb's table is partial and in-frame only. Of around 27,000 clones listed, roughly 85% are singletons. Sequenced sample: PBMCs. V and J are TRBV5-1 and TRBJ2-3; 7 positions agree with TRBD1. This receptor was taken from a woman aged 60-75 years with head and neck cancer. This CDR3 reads CASSLPGGDTQYF. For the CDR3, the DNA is TGCGCCAGCAGCCTACCAGGGGGAGATACGCAGTATTTT.